This TCR beta chain came from a study of T cell responses to AZD1222 COVID-19 vaccine. Profiling relied on immunoSEQ multiplex PCR, and the TCRdb table lists in-frame clones only, not all of them. The data show 120,000 to 150,000 clones, roughly 86% seen once. Looked up from germline, CDR1 is SQVTM and CDR2 is ANQGSEA. The V end was cut by 3 bases, the J end by 5 bases, with 13 bases between. The CDR3 length is 13 residues. This clone was seen more than once but under ten times. The receptor was isolated from an adult who received the MenACWY meningococcal vaccine as a control. The specimen was peripheral blood, collected 28 days after the second dose of the MenACWY control vaccine. V and J are TRBV29-1 and TRBJ1-1; tentatively, D is TRBD1 (5 bases). The DNA for the CDR3 is TGCAGCGTTGACTCTGGGGGGAGGACTGAAGCTTTCTTT. It is translated as CSVDSGGRTEAFF.